The 32 T cell receptor beta chains in this list originate from one sample, sequenced in a study of T cell responses to AZD1222 COVID-19 vaccine. Data came from immunoSEQ multiplex PCR; TCRdb stores just in-frame clones and leaves some out. The repertoire consists of 65,000 to 85,000 clones, with roughly 84% occurring once and the leading ten covering approximately 11%. The source material was peripheral blood, sampled on day 0 of AZD1222 vaccination. Receptor source: an adult in good health.

This clone occurred once. The CDR3 coding sequence is TGTGCCAGCACCGTAGTCGGCTATGGCTACACCTTC. Translated: CASTVVGYGYTF. This chain connects TRBV28 to TRBJ1-2, with unresolved D. V lost 7 bases, J lost 4 bases, and 10 bases lay in between. Germline values: CDR1 MDHEN, CDR2 SYDVKM. The CDR3 is 12 amino acids.

The V call is TRBV7-9, the J call TRBJ1-2; D not certain. The germline gives CDR1 SEHNR, CDR2 FQNEAQ (reference sequence). This CDR3 has 12 residues. V was trimmed by 3 bases and J by 8 bases, leaving 10 bases between them. Written as DNA, the CDR3 is TGTGCCAGCAGCTTCGACACTGCCGGCTACACCTTC. Its protein product is CASSFDTAGYTF.

The chain uses TRBV7-8 and TRBJ1-5; possibly TRBD1 for D (6 bases). The CDR3 has 15 residues. V was pared by 5 bases and J by 2 bases, with 13 bases between. CDR1 SGHVS and CDR2 FQNEAQ come from the germline V gene. This CDR3 reads CASSRTENRNQPQHF. In DNA, the CDR3 is TGTGCCAGCAGCCGGACAGAAAATCGCAATCAGCCCCAGCATTTT.

V usage is TRBV27 and J usage is TRBJ1-6; 8 nucleotides agree with TRBD1. Per the germline V gene, CDR1 is MNHEY and CDR2 is SMNVEV (reference sequence). Trimming took 8 bases from V and 3 from J; bases not matched to a gene: 15. The CDR3 is made up of 18 amino acids. CDR3 sequence: CASRTSQGAGDYNSPLHF. The CDR3 bases are TGTGCCAGCCGAACTTCCCAGGGGGCGGGAGACTATAATTCACCCCTCCACTTT.

DNA of the CDR3: TGTGCCAGCAGCATATCGTCCGGGACATCAGTGGCTTTCTTT. It encodes CASSISSGTSVAFF. The chain is built from TRBV11-2 and TRBJ1-1; D is possibly TRBD1 (6 bases). V was trimmed by 5 bases and J by 11 bases, leaving 21 bases between them. Germline CDR1 and CDR2: SGHAT and FQNNGV. The CDR3 consists of 14 residues.

The chain employs TRBV5-4 and TRBJ2-2; D is unresolved. Germline V lookup: CDR1 SGHNT, CDR2 YYREEE (reference sequence). Deletions cut 4 bases from V and 7 bases from J, with 5 bases between. The CDR3 has 11 amino acids. CDR3 coding DNA: TGTGCCAGCAGCAATTACGGGGAGCTGTTTTTT. Protein: CASSNYGELFF.

This chain joins TRBV12-2 and TRBJ2-5; the table calls TRBD2, which could not be checked here. TRBV12-2 is recorded as a pseudogene. The CDR3 is 14 residues long. DNA for the CDR3: TGTGCAAGTCTCATCCGTCGGGGGCAAGAGACCCAGTACTTC. This gives the protein CASLIRRGQETQYF.

The genes are TRBV12-3 or TRBV12-4 and TRBJ1-5; the D is unclear. The CDR3 is made up of 12 amino acids. The V end was cut by 3 bases, the J end by 14 bases, with 14 bases between. CDR3 sequence reads: CASSFSDTVEHF. The CDR3 DNA follows: TGTGCCAGCAGTTTCTCAGACACCGTCGAGCATTTT.

This clone occurred once. The chain combines TRBV21-1 with TRBJ1-5. TRBV21-1 is a listed pseudogene. The CDR3 spans 11 residues. The CDR3 nucleotides read TGTGCCCCCGGTCCCCATCAGCCCCAGCATTTT. It encodes CAPGPHQPQHF.

For the CDR3, the DNA is TGTGCCAGCAGTACCTCCGGACTATACACCTTC. It yields the protein CASSTSGLYTF. The V gene is TRBV12-3 or TRBV12-4, the J gene TRBJ1-2, with no clear D. This CDR3 is built from 11 residues. V gave up 5 bases and J gave up 11 bases, with 12 bases separating them.

The gene calls are TRBV19 and TRBJ1-5, with a weak D call TRBD1 (6 bases). V lost 4 bases and J 1 base, leaving 14 bases between the germline ends. CDR1 is LNHDA and CDR2 is SQIVND in the germline V gene (reference sequence). The CDR3 covers 16 residues. Here the CDR3 reads CASSKQGGVSNQPQHF. CDR3 DNA sequence: TGTGCCAGTAGTAAACAGGGCGGTGTAAGCAATCAGCCCCAGCATTTT.

The chain links TRBV29-1 to TRBJ2-7; D possibly uses TRBD1 or TRBD2 (5 bases each). The germline CDR1 and CDR2 sequences are SQVTM and ANQGSEA. The CDR3 sequence is 13 residues long. With 2 bases removed from V and 3 bases from J, the gap between germline ends came to 11 bases. The CDR3 here is CSVERGAGYEQYF. The CDR3 nucleotides are TGCAGCGTTGAACGAGGGGCTGGCTACGAGCAGTACTTC.

This clone was seen only once. The chain links TRBV4-1 to TRBJ2-5; D remains ambiguous. The V gene's germline CDR1 is MGHRA and CDR2 YSYEKL. The V end was cut by 4 bases, the J end by 2 bases, with 11 bases between. This CDR3 has 14 residues. The chain's CDR3 is CASSPHAGQETQYF. For the CDR3, the DNA is TGCGCCAGCAGCCCCCATGCCGGTCAAGAGACCCAGTACTTC.

The chain employs TRBV5-1 and TRBJ2-3; D possibly corresponds to TRBD2 (5 bases). This CDR3 has 14 amino acids. CDR1 is SGHRS and CDR2 is YFSETQ in the germline V gene. V was clipped by 0 bases and J by 8 bases, with 13 bases between them. In DNA form, the CDR3 reads TGCGCCAGCAGCTTGGGCCTCGTAGGAGGTACGCAGTATTTT. This translates into CASSLGLVGGTQYF.

This chain uses TRBV2 with TRBJ1-5; tentatively, D is TRBD1 (5 bases). Trimming shortened V by 9 bases and J by 4 bases, and 16 bases separated the two germline ends. The germline gives CDR1 SNHLY, CDR2 FYNNEI. The CDR3 contains 14 residues. The CDR3 nucleotides read TGTGCCAGGGGGGGGACGACCGCAAATCAGCCCCAGCATTTT. It translates to CARGGTTANQPQHF.

This chain links TRBV28 with TRBJ2-3; the match to TRBD2 covers 11 bases. Germline V gene data show CDR1 as MDHEN and CDR2 as SYDVKM. The ends lost 3 bases at V and 5 bases at J; junction bases unmatched: 7. CDR3 length: 16 residues. CDR3 sequence reads: CASSFFQGTSGDTQYF. CDR3 sequence (DNA): TGTGCCAGCAGTTTTTTCCAAGGGACTAGCGGAGATACGCAGTATTTT. Complete variable domain (other parts from reference TRBV28 and TRBJ2-3): DVKVTQSSRYLVKRTGEKVFLECVQDMDHENMFWYRQDPGLGLRLIYFSYDVKMKEKGDIPEGYSVSREKKERFSLILESASTNQTSMYLCASSFFQGTSGDTQYFGPGTRLTVL.

The V and J genes are TRBV19 and TRBJ1-5; a weak D match, TRBD1 (5 bases). In germline, CDR1 is LNHDA, CDR2 SQIVND (reference sequence). V lost 3 bases and J 9 bases, leaving 6 bases between the germline ends. The CDR3 has 11 amino acids. The CDR3, as DNA: TGTGCCAGTAGTATTGGGGGGCCCCAGCATTTT. Translating it yields CASSIGGPQHF.

The chain joins TRBV5-1 to TRBJ1-2, with D perhaps TRBD1 (6 bases). V gave up 4 bases and J gave up 2 bases, with 15 bases separating them. The CDR3 extends over 15 amino acids. In germline, CDR1 is SGHRS, CDR2 YFSETQ. CDR3 nucleotides: TGCGCCAGCAGCCTGTCCGGACAGCTGAACTATGGCTACACCTTC. As protein: CASSLSGQLNYGYTF.

The chain is built from TRBV5-1 and TRBJ2-7, with 7 bases fitting TRBD2. Trimming removed 0 bases from V and 5 bases from J; junction bases left unmatched: 8. This CDR3 is 15 amino acids long. CDR1 SGHRS and CDR2 YFSETQ come from the germline V gene. The CDR3: CASSLGGRAVNEQYF. In DNA, the CDR3 is TGCGCCAGCAGCTTGGGAGGGAGGGCCGTCAACGAGCAGTACTTC.

CDR3 DNA sequence: TGTGCCAGCAGCTTAGCGGCTAGCGGGGGGGTCGCTGGGACCCAGTACTTC. It yields the protein CASSLAASGGVAGTQYF. The chain employs TRBV11-2 and TRBJ2-5; 12 nucleotides agree with TRBD2. Germline V gene data show CDR1 as SGHAT and CDR2 as FQNNGV. Losses at the gene ends were 1 base for V and 7 bases for J; bases not matched to a gene: 10. This CDR3 is built from 17 residues.

This sequence joins TRBV7-2 and TRBJ2-4; D is tentatively TRBD1 or TRBD2 (5 bases each). The CDR3 length is 14 residues. The germline gives CDR1 SGHTA, CDR2 FQGNSA. Deletions cut 5 bases from V and 3 bases from J, with 11 bases between. This CDR3 reads CASSPGAGKNIQYF. CDR3 nucleotides: TGTGCCAGCAGCCCCGGGGCTGGCAAAAACATTCAGTACTTC.

This clone has a handful of counts. CDR3: CASRDRGYLNTEAFF. The DNA of the CDR3 is TGTGCCAGCAGGGACAGGGGCTATCTGAACACTGAAGCTTTCTTT. The chain recombines TRBV2 with TRBJ1-1; 9 bases align to TRBD1. V lost 6 bases and J lost 0; bases outside the gene matches: 5. The germline V gene encodes CDR1 SNHLY and CDR2 FYNNEI. CDR3 size: 15 residues.

The genes are TRBV28 and TRBJ2-7; 8 bases are a match to TRBD2. CDR3 length: 13 amino acids. V shed 11 bases and J 1 base; nucleotides not matched to a gene: 7. The germline gives CDR1 MDHEN, CDR2 SYDVKM. Here the CDR3 DNA reads TGTGCCTCCAGCACTAGCGGATCCTACGAGCAGTACTTC. This codes for CASSTSGSYEQYF. The entire variable domain, with the rest obtained from reference TRBV28 and TRBJ2-7, is as follows: DVKVTQSSRYLVKRTGEKVFLECVQDMDHENMFWYRQDPGLGLRLIYFSYDVKMKEKGDIPEGYSVSREKKERFSLILESASTNQTSMYLCASSTSGSYEQYFGPGTRLTVT.

The rearrangement joins TRBV10-2 to TRBJ2-1, with TRBD2 matching 10 bases. CDR1 is WSHSY, CDR2 SAAADI, per germline. The CDR3 covers 15 residues. V shed 3 bases, J shed 7 bases, and the junction held 6 bases outside the gene matches. In DNA form, the CDR3 reads TGCGCCAGCAGTGACCCTAGCGGGAGTGATAATGAGCAGTTCTTC. Residues: CASSDPSGSDNEQFF.

This rearrangement joins TRBV11-2 to TRBJ2-1; 9 nucleotides line up with TRBD2. Germline V CDR1 and CDR2: SGHAT, FQNNGV. The CDR3 totals 13 residues. With 2 bases clipped from V and 15 bases from J, the junction kept 8 bases outside the gene matches. CDR3 DNA sequence: TGTGCCAGCAGCTTATCCCTTGCGGGAGGGCCGTTCTTC. This gives the protein CASSLSLAGGPFF. Full variable domain (remainder filled in from reference TRBV11-2 and TRBJ2-1): EAGVAQSPRYKIIEKRQSVAFWCNPISGHATLYWYQQILGQGPKLLIQFQNNGVVDDSQLPKDRFSAERLKGVDSTLKIQPAKLEDSAVYLCASSLSLAGGPFFGPGTRLTVL.

This clone was seen only once. V and J are TRBV28 and TRBJ1-5; 7 nucleotides line up with TRBD1. The V and J ends lost 11 bases and 3 bases, in that order; junction bases with no gene match: 7. CDR1 is MDHEN and CDR2 is SYDVKM in the germline V gene. The CDR3 sequence is 13 residues long. Here the CDR3 DNA reads TGTGCCTCCCAGGGGGGGATCAATCAGCCCCAGCATTTT. It encodes CASQGGINQPQHF.

The chain couples TRBV5-1 to TRBJ1-2; TRBD1 might be the D (5 bases). Between the trimmed V and J ends, which lost 0 bases and 7 bases, there was a span of 13 bases. Germline assignment: CDR1 SGHRS and CDR2 YFSETQ. The CDR3 consists of 14 residues. CDR3 protein: CASSLAGGFSGYTF. The CDR3 DNA follows: TGCGCCAGCAGCTTGGCTGGGGGTTTCTCTGGCTACACCTTC. Based on the CDR3 plus reference TRBV5-1 and TRBJ1-2, the full variable domain is KAGVTQTPRYLIKTRGQQVTLSCSPISGHRSVSWYQQTPGQGLQFLFEYFSETQRNKGNFPGRFSGRQFSNSRSEMNVSTLELGDSALYLCASSLAGGFSGYTFGSGTRLTVV.

The chain combines TRBV18 with TRBJ2-7; no clear D. Trimming removed 3 bases from V and 2 bases from J, with 8 bases in between. In germline, CDR1 is KGHSH, CDR2 LQKENI. The CDR3 runs 13 residues. The CDR3 sequence: CASSPDRAYEQYV. CDR3 coding DNA: TGTGCCAGCTCACCCGACCGGGCCTACGAGCAGTACGTC.

This clone was seen once. The rearrangement links TRBV28 to TRBJ2-7; 14 bases agree with TRBD2. The germline V gene has CDR1 MDHEN and CDR2 SYDVKM. The CDR3 consists of 18 residues. V dropped 6 bases and J dropped 7; count of bases not matched to a gene: 17. The CDR3 is CASSPDPGTSGSYGEQYF. In DNA, the CDR3 is TGTGCCAGCAGCCCGGACCCCGGGACTAGCGGGAGTTATGGTGAGCAGTACTTC.

V gene TRBV2 combines with J gene TRBJ2-7; 8 bases agree with TRBD1. The CDR3 has 15 amino acids. In germline, CDR1 is SNHLY, CDR2 FYNNEI. The J segment lost 7 bases and the V segment lost 5 bases, leaving 13 bases of the junction unmatched. CDR3 nucleotides: TGTGCCAGCAGTCCTCAGGGGGCGACGGGACCAGAGCAGTACTTC. Amino acid sequence: CASSPQGATGPEQYF.

The genes are TRBV18 and TRBJ2-5; 16 positions match TRBD2. This CDR3 spans 15 amino acids. After removal of 3 bases from V and 9 bases from J, the junction contained 4 bases not matched to a gene. Germline CDR1 is KGHSH and CDR2 is LQKENI. The chain's CDR3 is CASSPPGLAGGAQYF. In nucleotides, the CDR3 is TGTGCCAGCTCACCGCCGGGACTAGCGGGAGGGGCCCAGTACTTC.

The chain employs TRBV19 and TRBJ2-3, with TRBD1 matching 9 bases. The CDR3 has 16 residues. The trim removed 6 bases at V and 0 bases at J, leaving 7 bases unmatched. The germline gives CDR1 LNHDA, CDR2 SQIVND (reference sequence). The CDR3 nucleotides are TGTGCCAGTAGGTCCCAGGGACAGGGCAGCACAGATACGCAGTATTTT. Its translation: CASRSQGQGSTDTQYF.